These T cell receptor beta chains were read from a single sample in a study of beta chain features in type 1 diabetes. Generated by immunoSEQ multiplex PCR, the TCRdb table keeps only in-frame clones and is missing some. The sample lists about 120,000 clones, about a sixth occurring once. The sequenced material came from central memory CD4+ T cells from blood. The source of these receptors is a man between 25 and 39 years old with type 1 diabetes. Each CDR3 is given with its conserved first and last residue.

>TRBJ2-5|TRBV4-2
CASSQGGVGGETQYF
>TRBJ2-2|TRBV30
CAWRITGELFF
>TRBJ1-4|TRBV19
CASTHLGTANEKLFF
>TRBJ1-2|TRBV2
CASRLLDRNYGYTF
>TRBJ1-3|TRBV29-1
CSFRGTGNTIYF
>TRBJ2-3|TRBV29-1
CSVLAGAPTDTQYF
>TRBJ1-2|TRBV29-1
CSAHGAHNYGYTF
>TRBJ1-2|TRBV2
CASSGDEYYGYTF
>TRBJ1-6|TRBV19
CASSINGNSPLHF
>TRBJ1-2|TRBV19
CASRGTTGIGYGYTF
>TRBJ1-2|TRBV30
CARWEGGIYGYTF
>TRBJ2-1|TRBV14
CASRKQGPSYNEQFF
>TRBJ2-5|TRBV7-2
CASSAWGETQYF
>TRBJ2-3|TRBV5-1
CASSLLAGDSTDTQYF
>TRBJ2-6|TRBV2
CASRSTRDSGANVLTF
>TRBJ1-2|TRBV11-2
CASSSLRTIFNYGYTF
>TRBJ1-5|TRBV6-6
CASQLWKGPNQPQHF
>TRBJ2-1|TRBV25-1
CASSEQGGQGVDEQFF
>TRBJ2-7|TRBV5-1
CASTPGAGTYEQYF
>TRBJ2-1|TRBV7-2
CASSARAGNEQFF
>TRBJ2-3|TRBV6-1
CASRTSGGTDTQYF
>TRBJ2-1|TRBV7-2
CASSLAGLTQFF
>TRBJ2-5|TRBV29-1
CSVAGSQETQYF
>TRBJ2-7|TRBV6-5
CASSQSWGGVSEQYF
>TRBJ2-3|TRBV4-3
CASSQQVLSADTQYF
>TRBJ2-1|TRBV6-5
CASSYRWQGSYNEQFF
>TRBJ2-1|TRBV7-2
CASSPDRGPYNEQFF
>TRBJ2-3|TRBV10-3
CAPRGGSGTDTQYF
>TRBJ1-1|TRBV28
CASPPRGKDTEAFF
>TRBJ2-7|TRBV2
CASSEASRKVEQYF
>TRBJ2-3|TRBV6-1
CASSEAVSRGGSDTQYF
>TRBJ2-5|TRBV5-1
CASSPSPETQYF
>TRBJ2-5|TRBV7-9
CASSRVGGETQYF
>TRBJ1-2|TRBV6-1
CASRNQGAGYTF
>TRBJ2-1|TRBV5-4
CASSSGTETYNEQFF
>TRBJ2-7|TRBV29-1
CSVPGGTGQAYEQYF
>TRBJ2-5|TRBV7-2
CASSLASGAGETQYF
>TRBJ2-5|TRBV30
CAWSVRGALETQYF
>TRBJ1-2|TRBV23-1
CASPHFRRTNYGYTF
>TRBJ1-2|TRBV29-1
CSAGTGYGCTF
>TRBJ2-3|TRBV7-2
CASSLSSGATDTQYF
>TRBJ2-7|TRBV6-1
CASSHLRGDPQYF
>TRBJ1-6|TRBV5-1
CASSLDANSPLHF
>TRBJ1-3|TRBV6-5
CASSEQGGRNTIYF
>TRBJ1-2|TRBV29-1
CSVAGNYGYTF
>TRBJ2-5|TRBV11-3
CASSFRSRPGQETQYF
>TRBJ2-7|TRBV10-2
CASRLDRGYEQYF
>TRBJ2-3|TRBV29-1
CSVDGLLDTQYF
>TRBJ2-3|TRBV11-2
CASSLLRNTQYF
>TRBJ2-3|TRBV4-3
CASSQGLAARADTQYF
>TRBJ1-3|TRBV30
CACQREGGNTIYF
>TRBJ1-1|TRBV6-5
CASSVPGTEAFF
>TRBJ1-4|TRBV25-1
CASSIARGQRGTSEKLFF